The following is a TCR beta chain sequence with its context. Per the authors' pipeline: Researchers report that nucleated cell counts were estimated from reference gene primer amplification. The assay was immunoSEQ multiplex PCR, and TCRdb's table has in-frame clones only and misses some. V and J calls and clone size follow that table, whereas D and trimming were derived from the DNA. The sample yields under 150,000 clones, approximately 87% seen once. The data belong to a study of blood T cell repertoires in COVID-19. As for the study in general: Acute and convalescent COVID-19 specimens originated in the United States, Italy and Spain. Sources were T cells, B-cell-depleted T cells, or PBMCs; the material itself was cDNA or gDNA.

This CDR3 region has 13 residues. CDR1 and CDR2 (germline): LGHNA, YSLEER. Germline trimming cut 5 bases from V and 6 bases from J; bases unmatched to any gene: 4. The V and J genes are TRBV4-3 and TRBJ2-3; 8 bases agree with TRBD2. This receptor was obtained from a man aged 50 to 59 with acute or convalescent COVID-19. The sequencing sample was made of peripheral blood. The CDR3 loop is CASSALAGDTQYF. DNA for the CDR3: TGCGCCAGCAGCGCTTTAGCGGGGGATACGCAGTATTTT.